The clone carrying this TCR beta chain was seen a handful of times. MiXCR, applied by TCRdb to the RT-PCR reads, yields one record per CDR3 protein. The repertoire holds roughly 940,000 distinct CDR3 sequences, 15% to 20% seen once, with around 6% in the top ten. This CDR3 region has 11 residues. V was shortened by 5 bases and J by 6 bases, with 8 bases between the two germline ends. The sample is drawn from a study of patients and donors after allogeneic stem cell transplantation. The chain couples TRBV12-3 or TRBV12-4 to TRBJ2-7; D gene uncertain. What was sequenced was blood, either unsorted or a sorted T cell fraction (not recorded which). The sequence was collected from a human donor who was either an allogeneic HSCT recipient or a stem cell or donor lymphocyte infusion donor (not recorded which). It is not recorded whose cells these are; they may come from a transplant donor. In DNA form, the CDR3 reads TGTGCCAGCAGTCACTTTGGCGAGCAGTACTTC. This encodes CASSHFGEQYF.